The rows below give T cell receptor beta chains drawn from one sample of a study of cytomegalovirus exposure and HLA in healthy donors. Method: immunoSEQ multiplex PCR; TCRdb's copy keeps in-frame clones and lacks some. The sample contains 170,000 or so clones, 83% of which appear only once. Sequencing used PBMCs. These receptors originate from a middle-aged man in good health and CMV-seronegative. The CDR3 runs from the conserved cysteine through the conserved F or W. D genes are given only for firm matches. Size values are once, few and many counts, or a class for expanded clones, and some rows have none.

. | . | TRBJ1-1 | TRBV6-5 | 13 | TGTGCCAGCAGTGGGCAGACGAACACTGAAGCTTTCTTT | CASSGQTNTEAFF
once | . | TRBJ2-1 | TRBV21-1 | 15 | TGTGCCAGCAGTCGACAGGGGGCGCGGGACAATGAGCAGTTCTTC | CASSRQGARDNEQFF
. | . | TRBJ1-6 | TRBV19 | 15 | TGTGCCAGTAGTGCACGGACAGCTACAATGCGACCCCTCCACTTT | CASSARTATMRPLHF
. | . | TRBJ1-5 | TRBV2 | 13 | TGTGCCAGCAGCGCCGGGACATATCAGCCCCAGCATTTT | CASSAGTYQPQHF
few | . | TRBJ1-5 | TRBV2 | 14 | TGTGCCAGCAGTGAAGCGCTTTCGGATCAGCCCCAGCATTTT | CASSEALSDQPQHF
. | . | TRBJ1-6 | TRBV7-8 | 14 | TGTGCCAGCAGCTTGGTTCAGGGAAATTCACCCCTCCACTTT | CASSLVQGNSPLHF
. | . | TRBJ1-4 | TRBV5-4 | 15 | TGTGCCAGCAGCGGGGGGGGTGTTGGAAATGAAAAACTGTTTTTT | CASSGGGVGNEKLFF
. | . | TRBJ2-7 | TRBV20-1 | 11 | TGCAGTGCCCCAATTCCCGGCGAGCAGTACTTC | CSAPIPGEQYF
few | TRBD1 | TRBJ2-7 | TRBV4-3 | 15 | TGCGCCAGCAGCCTAACCGGGACAGGTGGTTCCGAGCAGTACTTC | CASSLTGTGGSEQYF
once | TRBD1 | TRBJ1-1 | TRBV18 | 15 | TGTGCCAGCTCACCACTGGGACAGGGGGCGACTGAAGCTTTCTTT | CASSPLGQGATEAFF
. | TRBD1 | TRBJ1-5 | TRBV30 | 13 | TGTGCCTGGGCGGGACAGGGGGCTCAGCCCCAGCATTTT | CAWAGQGAQPQHF
. | TRBD1 | TRBJ1-2 | TRBV9 | 16 | TGTGCCAGCAGCGTAGGGGGGACAGGCGGCATTGGGGGCTACACCTTC | CASSVGGTGGIGGYTF
. | . | TRBJ2-7 | TRBV15 | 15 | TGTGCCACCAGCAGAGATCTCGCCAGCAGGGCCGAGCAGTACTTC | CATSRDLASRAEQYF
. | . | TRBJ2-1 | TRBV18 | 15 | TGTGCCAGCTCACCACCTTCACAGTACAACAATGAGCAGTTCTTC | CASSPPSQYNNEQFF
. | . | TRBJ1-4 | TRBV4-3 | 15 | TGCGCCAGCAGCCAAGCGCAGGGAAGGAATGAAAAACTGTTTTTT | CASSQAQGRNEKLFF
. | . | TRBJ2-7 | TRBV6-5 | 15 | TGTGCCAGCAGTCTAGGGGGACACTCAACCTACGAGCAGTACTTC | CASSLGGHSTYEQYF
few | . | TRBJ1-3 | TRBV18 | 15 | TGTGCCAGCTCAAATGGGAATCGACAGGGAAACACCATATATTTT | CASSNGNRQGNTIYF
. | TRBD2 | TRBJ2-7 | TRBV7-2 | 15 | TGTGCCAGCAGCTTAGGAGCGGGGGGCGTCTACGAGCAGTACTTC | CASSLGAGGVYEQYF
. | . | TRBJ2-3 | TRBV9 | 16 | TGTGCCAGCAGCGTAGCTGTCCTAGCTAGCACAGATACGCAGTATTTT | CASSVAVLASTDTQYF
. | . | TRBJ1-1 | TRBV6-1 | 15 | TGTGCCAGCACCCTACCGACAGGATTGAACACTGAAGCTTTCTTT | CASTLPTGLNTEAFF
few | TRBD1 | TRBJ1-5 | TRBV19 | 12 | TGTGCCAGTAGTACACACAGGGGGGCACCGCATTTT | CASSTHRGAPHF
. | . | TRBJ2-7 | TRBV5-4 | 14 | TGTGCCAGCAGCCTGGGACGGGAGTCCTACGAGCAGTACTTC | CASSLGRESYEQYF
once | TRBD2 | TRBJ2-5 | TRBV14 | 17 | TGTGCCAGCAGCCAATACCGCGGGAGGGCCCTAGGGGAGACCCAGTACTTC | CASSQYRGRALGETQYF
. | . | TRBJ2-1 | TRBV7-3 | 15 | TGTGCCAGCAGCCCCGCCGGGGGAGGTTACAATGAGCAGTTCTTC | CASSPAGGGYNEQFF
. | TRBD1 | TRBJ1-4 | TRBV5-6 | 17 | TGTGCCAGCAGCCCTGGCGTAGACAGGGGGCAGAGGGAAAAACTGTTTTTT | CASSPGVDRGQREKLFF
. | . | TRBJ1-2 | TRBV6-1 | 14 | TGTGCCAGCAGTGAAGCGTCCAGGGGTGATGGCTACACCTTC | CASSEASRGDGYTF
. | TRBD2 | TRBJ2-1 | TRBV7-3 | 15 | TGTGCCAGCAGCTCCGGGACTAGCGGTTTTAATGAGCAGTTCTTC | CASSSGTSGFNEQFF
. | . | TRBJ2-5 | TRBV11-3 | 17 | TGTGCCAGCAGCCCCGGTGACAGGAGATTAGCTCAAGAGACCCAGTACTTC | CASSPGDRRLAQETQYF
. | TRBD1 | TRBJ2-7 | TRBV5-4 | 15 | TGTGCCAGCAGCTTGGGTGGGACAGGGCTATACGAGCAGTACTTC | CASSLGGTGLYEQYF
. | TRBD2 | TRBJ2-3 | TRBV11-2 | 15 | TGTGCCAGCAGCCTCGTAGCGGGGGGCACAGATACGCAGTATTTT | CASSLVAGGTDTQYF
. | TRBD1 | TRBJ2-5 | TRBV5-1 | 14 | TGCGCCAGCACCCCGGACAGGGGGCAAGAGACCCAGTACTTC | CASTPDRGQETQYF
. | . | TRBJ2-1 | TRBV9 | 17 | TGTGCCAGCAGCCCCATAGCAGGTAGCGGACTCTACAATGAGCAGTTCTTC | CASSPIAGSGLYNEQFF
once | TRBD2 | TRBJ2-7 | TRBV27 | 15 | TGTGCCAGCAGTCCTCGGGGGGGAGTTGGTTCCGAGCAGTACTTC | CASSPRGGVGSEQYF
. | TRBD1 | TRBJ2-5 | TRBV5-1 | 15 | TGCGCCAGCAGCTCTAGACAGGGGCTGGGGGAGACCCAGTACTTC | CASSSRQGLGETQYF
. | . | TRBJ2-3 | TRBV10-3 | 14 | TGTGCCATCATGAGCGGTTTTTACACAGATACGCAGTATTTT | CAIMSGFYTDTQYF
. | TRBD2 | TRBJ2-1 | TRBV5-1 | 14 | TGCGCCAGCCGACTAGCGGGAGTGGGCAATGAGCAGTTCTTC | CASRLAGVGNEQFF
. | . | TRBJ2-2 | TRBV4-3 | 16 | TGCGCCAGCAGCCAGGGACTCGCCATGGGGATCGGGGAGCTGTTTTTT | CASSQGLAMGIGELFF
once | . | TRBJ1-3 | TRBV29-1 | 12 | TGCGCCGGGACACACTCTGGAAACACCATATATTTT | CAGTHSGNTIYF
. | . | TRBJ1-1 | TRBV12-5 | 13 | TGTGCTAGTGGTCCCGATGTGGGGGGGGGAGCTTTCTTT | CASGPDVGGGAFF
. | . | TRBJ1-4 | TRBV11-2 | 13 | TGTGCCAGCAGCTTAGCTCAGACAGTTGGACTGTTTTTT | CASSLAQTVGLFF
. | . | TRBJ1-1 | TRBV18 | 14 | TGTGCCAGCTCACCACCGGGGGGGACCGGTGAAGCTTTCTTT | CASSPPGGTGEAFF
few | TRBD1 | TRBJ2-5 | TRBV25-1 | 15 | TGTGCCAGCAGTGGGGTACAGGGGAGCTGGGAGACCCAGTACTTC | CASSGVQGSWETQYF
. | . | TRBJ1-1 | TRBV18 | 15 | TGTGCCAGCTCACCACCGAAGGGGTTCGACACTGAAGCTTTCTTT | CASSPPKGFDTEAFF
. | TRBD1 | TRBJ1-1 | TRBV28 | 15 | TGTGCCAGCAGTTCAACCGGGACAGTGGGTACTGAAGCTTTCTTT | CASSSTGTVGTEAFF
. | TRBD1 | TRBJ1-2 | TRBV5-1 | 14 | TGCGCCAGCAGCTTGGGGGGACAGGGAAGGGACTACACCTTC | CASSLGGQGRDYTF
. | TRBD2 | TRBJ2-3 | TRBV5-1 | 17 | TGCGCCAGCAGCTCGTCCAGCAGCGGGGGGGCCTCAGATACGCAGTATTTT | CASSSSSSGGASDTQYF
few | TRBD1 | TRBJ1-4 | TRBV6-1 | 15 | TGTGCCAGCAGTGAATATAGGAGGGGGCAAGAAAAACTGTTTTTT | CASSEYRRGQEKLFF
. | . | TRBJ1-4 | TRBV28 | 14 | TGTGCCACCCGAGCCACAGGGCGGAATGAAAAACTGTTTTTT | CATRATGRNEKLFF
. | . | TRBJ2-6 | TRBV28 | 18 | TGTGCCAGCAGTTTATCCAACCCCACTAGTACCGGGGCCAACGTCCTGACTTTC | CASSLSNPTSTGANVLTF
once | . | TRBJ1-1 | TRBV27 | 15 | TGTGCCAGCAGTCCGGTGGGAGGCACCATCACTGAAGCTTTCTTT | CASSPVGGTITEAFF
. | . | TRBJ2-7 | TRBV5-6 | 16 | TGTGCCAGCAGCTTGTTTTCTGCTGCCTCCCAGGGCGAGCAGTACTTC | CASSLFSAASQGEQYF
. | . | TRBJ2-5 | TRBV11-2 | 16 | TGTGCCAGCAGCTTAGATCAAGGCAGGGTAGGAGAGACCCAGTACTTC | CASSLDQGRVGETQYF
. | TRBD2 | TRBJ2-2 | TRBV6-5 | 15 | TGTGCCAGCAGGGGACTAGCGGTTAACACCGGGGAGCTGTTTTTT | CASRGLAVNTGELFF
. | TRBD2 | TRBJ2-7 | TRBV11-2 | 14 | TGTGCCAGCAGCTTTTCACTAGCGGGGCGCGAGCAGTACTTC | CASSFSLAGREQYF
. | TRBD2 | TRBJ2-5 | TRBV18 | 15 | TGTGCCAGCTCACCACAGCGGGAGGTTGGGGAGACCCAGTACTTC | CASSPQREVGETQYF